This TCR beta chain was recovered during a study of T cells in Graves' hyperthyroidism and ophthalmopathy. Study details: At initial diagnosis, before any treatment had begun, peripheral blood was obtained. Notes on the study in general: The model forecast ophthalmopathy, anticipating it by a median approximately 6.2 months before onset.

Trimming cost V 4 bases and J 10 bases; bases outside gene matches: 5. This CDR3 has 15 amino acids. Germline lookup yields CDR1 LGHDT and CDR2 YNNKEL (reference sequence). Clinical symptoms, serum thyroxine, TRAb, thyroid ultrasound and orbital computed tomography informed diagnoses. Isolation of PBMCs was performed on 10 ml fresh peripheral blood. RNA transcripts provided the source from which TCR beta CDR3 regions were amplified. The study used the HTBI primer set for a first-round RT-PCR of the TCR CDR3. In TCRdb, the multiplex PCR reads were re-called with MiXCR into one record per CDR3 protein. The table shows about 510,000 distinct CDR3 sequences, with 11% to 15% occurring only once. This clonotype was seen at least ten times. Its antigen is as yet unknown.

Sequenced input: blood. The chain combines TRBV3-1 with TRBJ2-1; 15 positions match TRBD2. The sequence derives from a woman aged 40 to 55 with Graves' hyperthyroidism. CDR3 DNA: TGTGCCAGCAGCCTAGGGACTAGCGGGGGGCGCGAGCAGTTCTTC. It is translated as CASSLGTSGGREQFF.